This T cell receptor beta chain was sequenced during a study of tumor-infiltrating lymphocytes in primary liver carcinoma. At the level of the study: The patients presented with primary liver carcinoma, which was managed through surgical resection. Subjects consisted of male and female patients aged 30 to 69 years.

Note on this clonotype: This could be a read error, since a much larger clone is one nucleotide away.

TCR beta cDNA was reverse-transcribed from about 550 ng of total RNA. The reaction used a constant-region primer and ProtoScript II reverse transcriptase. Each TCR beta library was derived from three nested multiplex PCR rounds that employed slightly modified ARM-PCR. Researchers ran the first two PCR rounds for roughly 11 cycles each with TRBV1-TRBV30 forward primers and a C-beta reverse primer. One entry per CDR3 protein results from TCRdb running MiXCR on the multiplex PCR reads. The data show 320,000 or so distinct CDR3 sequences, with less than 75% seen just once and approximately 9% held by the top ten. Unsorted whole blood supplied the RNA, and germline DNA was extracted too. This CDR3 spans 13 amino acids. Looked up from germline, CDR1 is SGHNT and CDR2 is YYREEE (reference sequence).

The sequenced sample was peripheral blood. This chain links TRBV5-4 with TRBJ2-7; D might be TRBD1 (5 bases). The receptor was isolated from a middle-aged man with primary liver carcinoma and hepatitis B virus infection. The CDR3 loop is CASSTTGSYEHYF. The CDR3 DNA reads TGTGCCAGCAGCACCACAGGTTCCTACGAGCACTACTTC.